A single sample is the source of the 3 T cell receptor beta chains below, sequenced in a study of shared clonotypes between healthy human individuals. Profiled with immunoSEQ multiplex PCR; TCRdb holds only in-frame clones, not every one. The sample lists a few million clones; approximately 95% were seen once. The sequenced sample was naive CD4+ T cells sorted from blood. The sample's subset: CD45RA+ positively selected. These TCRs come from a man aged 18 to 30 in good health.

The sample holds one count of this clone. The CDR3 is CASSPGRDFTDTQYF. In nucleotides, the CDR3 is TGTGCCAGCAGCCCGGGGAGGGACTTTACAGATACGCAGTATTTT. J is TRBJ2-3 and V is TRBV5-8; 7 nucleotides match TRBD2. This CDR3 has 15 residues. Germline lookup yields CDR1 SGHTS and CDR2 YDEGEE. V was pared by 4 bases and J by 3 bases, with 8 bases of the junction left unmatched.

The rearrangement links TRBV5-6 to TRBJ1-2, with D unclear. CDR1 and CDR2 from the germline V gene are SGHDT and YYEEEE. Deletions cut 0 bases from V and 1 base from J, with 7 bases between. CDR3 length: 14 amino acids. This chain's CDR3 is CASSLDTINYGYTF. The CDR3 nucleotides read TGTGCCAGCAGCTTGGATACGATTAACTATGGCTACACCTTC.

The CDR3 DNA sequence: TGCGCCAGCAGCACAGGGGTCTCTGGAAACACCATATATTTT. This codes for CASSTGVSGNTIYF. The chain recombines TRBV5-1 with TRBJ1-3; the match to TRBD1 covers 7 bases. The junction had 1 base not matched to a gene; V was cut back by 4 bases and J by 0 bases. The CDR3 runs 14 residues. CDR1 and CDR2 (germline): SGHRS, YFSETQ. The full variable domain, in which reference TRBV5-1 and TRBJ1-3 provide the parts outside the CDR3, is KAGVTQTPRYLIKTRGQQVTLSCSPISGHRSVSWYQQTPGQGLQFLFEYFSETQRNKGNFPGRFSGRQFSNSRSEMNVSTLELGDSALYLCASSTGVSGNTIYFGEGSWLTVV.